The clone carrying this TCR beta chain was observed a few times. As yet, its antigen is unknown. The data derive from a study of CD8 T cells in ankylosing spondylitis. V lost 7 bases to trimming and J lost 2 bases, with 19 bases between them. Germline V gene lookup returns CDR1 MDHEN and CDR2 SYDVKM. The CDR3 has 16 residues. TCRdb reprocessed the 5' RACE reads via MiXCR and lists one record per CDR3 protein. The sample shows more than 500,000 distinct CDR3 sequences, over 4% of them seen only once. Study results and limitations: Peripheral blood samples showed relatively rare disease-linked clones, and these clones were CD8+. What seemed typical of ankylosing spondylitis blood was a TCR beta motif built from about eight highly homologous variants. According to the report, clones linked to the disease were significantly enriched in matched synovial fluid samples taken from ankylosing spondylitis patients.

The sequencing sample was made of blood, either unsorted or a sorted T cell fraction (not recorded which). The chain has TRBV28 and TRBJ2-3; maybe TRBD1 (6 bases). The clonotype comes from a male donor with ankylosing spondylitis. CDR3 region: CASNAPGQLDTDTQYF. The CDR3 DNA reads TGTGCCAGCAACGCCCCGGGACAACTCGACACAGATACGCAGTATTTT.